This TCR beta chain was sequenced for a study of CD8 T cells in Susac syndrome. In blood CD8+ and CD4+ T cells, TCR beta underwent sequencing. The RNA, about 0.45 to 1 ug, was put through reverse transcription using random hexamers. TCRdb reanalysed the immunoSEQ multiplex PCR reads using MiXCR and keeps one entry per CDR3 protein. The sample shows some 130,000 distinct CDR3 sequences, approximately 95% of them seen only once. Germline V lookup: CDR1 SGHTA, CDR2 FQGNSA. The CDR3 runs 14 residues. V was cut by 1 base and J by 0 bases, with 7 bases left in between. The V call is TRBV7-2, the J call TRBJ2-7; TRBD1 is a possible D gene (5 bases). The specimen sequenced was CD8+ T cells from PBMCs. This sequence was found in a human donor with Susac syndrome. CDR3 protein: CASSLEDSSYEQYF. Here the CDR3 DNA reads TGTGCCAGCAGCTTAGAAGACAGCTCCTACGAGCAGTACTTC.